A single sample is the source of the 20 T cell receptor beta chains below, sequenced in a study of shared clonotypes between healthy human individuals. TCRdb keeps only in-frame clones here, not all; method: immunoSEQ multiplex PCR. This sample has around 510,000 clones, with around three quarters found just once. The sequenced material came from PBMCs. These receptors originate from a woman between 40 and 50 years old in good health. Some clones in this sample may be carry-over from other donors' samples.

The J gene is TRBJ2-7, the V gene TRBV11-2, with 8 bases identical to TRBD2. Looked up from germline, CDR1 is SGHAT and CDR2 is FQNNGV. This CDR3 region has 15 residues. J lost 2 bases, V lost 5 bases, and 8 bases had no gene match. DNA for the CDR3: TGTGCCAGCAGCGCAATACTAGCGGAAGCCTACGAGCAGTACTTC. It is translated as CASSAILAEAYEQYF.

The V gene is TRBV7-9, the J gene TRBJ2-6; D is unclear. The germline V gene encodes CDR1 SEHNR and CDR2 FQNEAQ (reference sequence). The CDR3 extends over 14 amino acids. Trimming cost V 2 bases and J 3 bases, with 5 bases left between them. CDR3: CASSLSGGANVLTF. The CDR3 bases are TGTGCCAGCAGCTTATCGGGTGGGGCCAACGTCCTGACTTTC.

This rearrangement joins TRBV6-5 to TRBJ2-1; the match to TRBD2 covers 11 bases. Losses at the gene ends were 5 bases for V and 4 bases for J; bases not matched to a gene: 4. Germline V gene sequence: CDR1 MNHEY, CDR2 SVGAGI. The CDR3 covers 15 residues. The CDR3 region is CASSKLAGGYNEQFF. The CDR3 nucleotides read TGTGCCAGCAGTAAGCTAGCGGGAGGATACAATGAGCAGTTCTTC.

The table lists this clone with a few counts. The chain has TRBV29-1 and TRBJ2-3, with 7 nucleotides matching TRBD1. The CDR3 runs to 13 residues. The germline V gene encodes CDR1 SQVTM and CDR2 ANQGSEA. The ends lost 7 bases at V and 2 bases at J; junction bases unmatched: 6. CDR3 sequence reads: CSGGGQITDTQYF. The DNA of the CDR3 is TGCAGCGGAGGGGGACAGATCACAGATACGCAGTATTTT.

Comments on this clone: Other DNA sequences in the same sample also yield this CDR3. The CDR3 region is CASSLWGAGNTEAFF. The CDR3 nucleotides read TGTGCCAGCAGTTTATGGGGGGCAGGGAACACTGAAGCTTTCTTT. The chain is built from TRBV27 and TRBJ1-1, with TRBD1 as a possible D gene (6 bases). The germline gives CDR1 MNHEY, CDR2 SMNVEV (reference sequence). The CDR3 spans 15 residues. Trimming stripped 1 base from V and 1 base from J, with 10 bases between.

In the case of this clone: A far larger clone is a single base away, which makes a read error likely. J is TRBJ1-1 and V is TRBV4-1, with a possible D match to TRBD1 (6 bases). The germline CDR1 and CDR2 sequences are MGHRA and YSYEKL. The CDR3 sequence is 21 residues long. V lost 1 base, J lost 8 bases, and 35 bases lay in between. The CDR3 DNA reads TGCGCCAGCAGCCAAGTGTGGGGGGCTTCGGTTCCAATGGACGCGAAAGACGAAGCTTTCTTT. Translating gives CASSQVWGASVPMDAKDEAFF.

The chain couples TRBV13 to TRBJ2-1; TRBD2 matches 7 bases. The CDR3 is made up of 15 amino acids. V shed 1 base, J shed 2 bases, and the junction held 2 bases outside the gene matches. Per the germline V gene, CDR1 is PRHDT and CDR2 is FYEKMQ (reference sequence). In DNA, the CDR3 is TGTGCCAGCAGCTTAGTACTAGCGCCCTACAATGAGCAGTTCTTC. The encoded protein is CASSLVLAPYNEQFF.

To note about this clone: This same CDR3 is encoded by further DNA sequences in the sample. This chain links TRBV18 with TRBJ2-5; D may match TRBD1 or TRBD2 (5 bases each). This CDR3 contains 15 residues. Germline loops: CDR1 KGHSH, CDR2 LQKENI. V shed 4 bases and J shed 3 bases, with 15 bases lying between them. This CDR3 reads CASSRDRGLEETQYF. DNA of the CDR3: TGTGCCAGCTCACGGGACCGCGGGTTAGAAGAGACCCAGTACTTC.

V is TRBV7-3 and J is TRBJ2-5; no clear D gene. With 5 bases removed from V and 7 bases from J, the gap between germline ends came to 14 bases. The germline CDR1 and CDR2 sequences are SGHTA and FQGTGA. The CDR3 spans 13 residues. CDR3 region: CASSTVWGGTQYF. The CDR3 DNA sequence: TGTGCCAGCAGCACGGTCTGGGGTGGGACCCAGTACTTC. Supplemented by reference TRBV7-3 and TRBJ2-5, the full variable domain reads GAGVSQTPSNKVTEKGKYVELRCDPISGHTALYWYRQSLGQGPEFLIYFQGTGAADDSGLPNDRFFAVRPEGSVSTLKIQRTERGDSAVYLCASSTVWGGTQYFGPGTRLLVL.

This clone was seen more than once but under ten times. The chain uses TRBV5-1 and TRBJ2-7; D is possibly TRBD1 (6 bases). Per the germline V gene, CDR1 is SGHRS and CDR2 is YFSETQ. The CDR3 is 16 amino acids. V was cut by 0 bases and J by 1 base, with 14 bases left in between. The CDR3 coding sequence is TGCGCCAGCAGCTTGGGTAGGGACACCGGGTCCTACGAGCAGTACTTC. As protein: CASSLGRDTGSYEQYF.

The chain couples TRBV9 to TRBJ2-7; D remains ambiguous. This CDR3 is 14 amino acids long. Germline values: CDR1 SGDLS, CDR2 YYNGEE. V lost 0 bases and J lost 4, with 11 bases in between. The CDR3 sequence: CASSVGTPSYEQYF. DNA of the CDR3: TGTGCCAGCAGCGTAGGGACCCCCTCTTACGAGCAGTACTTC. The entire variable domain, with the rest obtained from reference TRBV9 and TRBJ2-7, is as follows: DSGVTQTPKHLITATGQRVTLRCSPRSGDLSVYWYQQSLDQGLQFLIQYYNGEERAKGNILERFSAQQFPDLHSELNLSSLELGDSALYFCASSVGTPSYEQYFGPGTRLTVT.

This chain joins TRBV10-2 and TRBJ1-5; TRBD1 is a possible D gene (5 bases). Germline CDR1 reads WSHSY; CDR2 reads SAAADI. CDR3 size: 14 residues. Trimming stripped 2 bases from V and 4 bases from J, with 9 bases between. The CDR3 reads CASSEVRGNQPQHF. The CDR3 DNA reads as TGCGCCAGCAGTGAGGTGAGGGGAAATCAGCCCCAGCATTTT.

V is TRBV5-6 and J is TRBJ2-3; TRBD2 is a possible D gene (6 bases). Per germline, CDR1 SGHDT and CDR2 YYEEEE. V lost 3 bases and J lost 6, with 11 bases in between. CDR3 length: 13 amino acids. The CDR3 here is CASSSLATDTQYF. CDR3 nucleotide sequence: TGTGCCAGCAGCTCACTAGCAACTGATACGCAGTATTTT.

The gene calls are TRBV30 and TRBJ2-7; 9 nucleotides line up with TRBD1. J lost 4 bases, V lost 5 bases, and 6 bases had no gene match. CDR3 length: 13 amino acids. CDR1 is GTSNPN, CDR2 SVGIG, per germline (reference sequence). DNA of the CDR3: TGTGCCTGGTCTGGTGGACAGGGGTACGAGCAGTACTTC. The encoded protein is CAWSGGQGYEQYF.

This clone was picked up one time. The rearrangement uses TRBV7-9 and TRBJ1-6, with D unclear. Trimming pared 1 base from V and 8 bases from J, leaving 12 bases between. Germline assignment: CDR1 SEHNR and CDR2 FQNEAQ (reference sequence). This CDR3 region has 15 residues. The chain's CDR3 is CASSLGAHQDSPLHF. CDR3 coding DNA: TGTGCCAGCAGCTTAGGGGCTCACCAGGATTCACCCCTCCACTTT.

The CDR3 DNA is TGTGCCAGCAGACACGTCGGGACCGGGACTCCGAACACCGGGGAGCTGTTTTTT. Protein product: CASRHVGTGTPNTGELFF. The V gene is TRBV7-9, the J gene TRBJ2-2, with a tentative D call TRBD2 (6 bases). Germline V gives CDR1 SEHNR, CDR2 FQNEAQ (reference sequence). V was trimmed by 6 bases and J by 0 bases, leaving 20 bases between them. The CDR3 has 18 residues.

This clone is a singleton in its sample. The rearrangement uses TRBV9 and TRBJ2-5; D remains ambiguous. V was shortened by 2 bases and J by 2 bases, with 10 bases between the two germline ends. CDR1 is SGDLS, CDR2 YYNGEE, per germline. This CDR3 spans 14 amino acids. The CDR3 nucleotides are TGTGCCAGCAGCGTCGGGTCCCAACAAGAGACCCAGTACTTC. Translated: CASSVGSQQETQYF.

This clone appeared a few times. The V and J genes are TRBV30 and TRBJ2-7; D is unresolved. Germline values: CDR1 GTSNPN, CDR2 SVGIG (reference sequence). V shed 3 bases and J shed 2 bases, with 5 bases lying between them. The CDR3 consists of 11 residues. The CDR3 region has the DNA TGTGCCTGGAGACAGCCCTACGAGCAGTACTTC. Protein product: CAWRQPYEQYF.

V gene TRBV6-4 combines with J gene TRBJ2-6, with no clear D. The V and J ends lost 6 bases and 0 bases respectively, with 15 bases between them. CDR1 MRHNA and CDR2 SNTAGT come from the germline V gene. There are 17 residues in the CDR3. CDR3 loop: CASSPGSSSSGANVLTF. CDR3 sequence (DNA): TGTGCCAGCAGCCCTGGCTCGTCCAGCTCTGGGGCCAACGTCCTGACTTTC.

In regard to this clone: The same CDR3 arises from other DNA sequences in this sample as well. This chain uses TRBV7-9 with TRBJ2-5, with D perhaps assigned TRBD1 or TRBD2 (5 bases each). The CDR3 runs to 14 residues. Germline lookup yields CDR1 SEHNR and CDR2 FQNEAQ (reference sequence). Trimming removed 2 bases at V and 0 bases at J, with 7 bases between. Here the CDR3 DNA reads TGTGCCAGCAGCTTAAGAGGGGACCAAGAGACCCAGTACTTC. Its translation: CASSLRGDQETQYF.